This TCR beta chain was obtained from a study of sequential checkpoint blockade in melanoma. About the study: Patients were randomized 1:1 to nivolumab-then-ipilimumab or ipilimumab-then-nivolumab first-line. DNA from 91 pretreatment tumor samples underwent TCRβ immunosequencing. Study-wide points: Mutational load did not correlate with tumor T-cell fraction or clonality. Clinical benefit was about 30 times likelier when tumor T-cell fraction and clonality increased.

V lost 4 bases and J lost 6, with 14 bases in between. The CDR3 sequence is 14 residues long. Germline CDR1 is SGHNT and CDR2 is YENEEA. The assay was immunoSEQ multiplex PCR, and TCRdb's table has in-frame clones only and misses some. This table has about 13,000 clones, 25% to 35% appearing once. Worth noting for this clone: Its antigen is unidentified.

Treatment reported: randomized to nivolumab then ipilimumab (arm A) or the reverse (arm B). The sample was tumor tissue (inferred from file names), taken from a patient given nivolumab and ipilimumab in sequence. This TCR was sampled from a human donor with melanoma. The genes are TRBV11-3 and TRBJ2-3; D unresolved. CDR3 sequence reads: CASSSRKIEDTQYF. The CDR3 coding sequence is TGTGCCAGCAGCTCGCGAAAGATAGAGGATACGCAGTATTTT.